The 19 T cell receptor beta chains in this list originate from one sample, sequenced in a study of T cell therapy after organ transplantation. Data came from immunoSEQ multiplex PCR; TCRdb stores just in-frame clones and leaves some out. Here the sample spans 15,000 to 25,000 clones, about four fifths being singletons. As for time point: 4-8 weeks after completion of therapy. Their cognate antigens are unknown. Sample: CD8+ T cells from blood, taken after autologous CMV-specific T cell therapy. All receptors derive from a human patient who had received a solid organ transplant and had CMV disease. Part of the T cell pool may stem from the graft donor.

This clone is classed as medium-sized. The junction does not match germline at one end; this may be a read error. V usage is TRBV14 and J usage is TRBJ2-7; D is possibly TRBD1 or TRBD2 (5 bases each). Germline CDR1 and CDR2: SGHDN and FVKESK. The CDR3 totals 15 residues. The CDR3 here is CASSQVAGTFSYENF. The CDR3 bases are TGTGCCAGCAGCCAAGTAGCCGGGACGTTCTCCTATGAGAACTTC.

The rearrangement links TRBV30 to TRBJ2-5; D possibly corresponds to TRBD2 (6 bases). The ends were cut back, 0 bases at V and 5 bases at J, with 13 bases in the middle. Per germline, CDR1 GTSNPN and CDR2 SVGIG (reference sequence). The CDR3 sequence is 14 residues long. Here the CDR3 DNA reads TGTGCCTGGAGTGTCGTTAGGAGGGCGGAGACCCAGTACTTC. This encodes CAWSVVRRAETQYF.

J is TRBJ2-7 and V is TRBV4-2; TRBD2 agrees at 9 bases. V lost 2 bases to trimming and J lost 5 bases; unmatched junction nucleotides: 4. The CDR3 is 14 residues long. Germline V gene lookup returns CDR1 LGHNA and CDR2 YNFKEQ. Written as DNA, the CDR3 is TGTGCCAGCAGCCAACCACTAGCGGGTGACGAGCAGTACTTC. It yields the protein CASSQPLAGDEQYF.

This sequence joins TRBV9 and TRBJ1-2, with 7 bases that match TRBD1. The length of the CDR3 is 17 residues. Germline-derived CDR1 and CDR2 are SGDLS and YYNGEE. V lost 4 bases and J lost 4; bases outside the gene matches: 16. Here the CDR3 reads CASSPTPGQGVVYGYTF. As DNA, the CDR3 is TGTGCCAGCAGCCCCACTCCGGGGCAGGGGGTTGTCTATGGCTACACCTTC.

The chain employs TRBV10-2 and TRBJ2-5, with TRBD2 as a possible D gene (6 bases). The CDR3 spans 12 residues. The V gene's germline CDR1 is WSHSY and CDR2 SAAADI. The V and J ends lost 8 bases and 5 bases respectively, with 12 bases between them. The CDR3 bases are TGCGCCAGCCAGGGACTCCGGGAGACCCAGTACTTC. It encodes CASQGLRETQYF.

V usage is TRBV7-2 and J usage is TRBJ2-7, with D tentatively TRBD1 (8 bases). This CDR3 contains 14 residues. Trimming removed 3 bases from V and 4 bases from J, with 13 bases in between. Germline assignment: CDR1 SGHTA and CDR2 FQGNSA. The CDR3 region has the DNA TGTGCCAGCAGCTTCGGACAGGGAGGGTACGAGCAGTACTTC. It yields the protein CASSFGQGGYEQYF. Using reference TRBV7-2 and TRBJ2-7 for the parts outside the CDR3, the full variable domain is GAGVSQSPSNKVTEKGKDVELRCDPISGHTALYWYRQSLGQGLEFLIYFQGNSAPDKSGLPSDRFSAERTGGSVSTLTIQRTQQEDSAVYLCASSFGQGGYEQYFGPGTRLTVT.

The V gene is TRBV19, the J gene TRBJ1-4; no clear D gene. From germline, CDR1 is LNHDA and CDR2 SQIVND (reference sequence). This CDR3 spans 14 amino acids. V was cut by 9 bases and J by 0 bases, with 11 bases left in between. CDR3 DNA sequence: TGTGCCAGACCGTATGGTGCAACTAATGAAAAACTGTTTTTT. The encoded protein is CARPYGATNEKLFF.

The chain couples TRBV27 to TRBJ1-1; possibly TRBD1 for D (5 bases). The CDR3 has 15 amino acids. Germline lookup yields CDR1 MNHEY and CDR2 SMNVEV (reference sequence). Trimming removed 4 bases from V and 1 base from J, with 13 bases in between. CDR3 sequence: CASSSGAGTNTEAFF. The CDR3 nucleotides are TGTGCCAGCAGTTCGGGAGCAGGGACGAACACTGAAGCTTTCTTT.

V is TRBV15 and J is TRBJ1-5, with D perhaps TRBD1 (6 bases). This CDR3 is 14 amino acids long. The germline V gene has CDR1 LNHNV and CDR2 YYDKDF (reference sequence). The ends were cut back, 5 bases at V and 4 bases at J, with 12 bases in the middle. The CDR3 DNA is TGTGCCACCAGCCCTCAGGGGTCTAATCAGCCCCAGCATTTT. The encoded protein is CATSPQGSNQPQHF.

This clone has just one count. This chain joins TRBV27 and TRBJ2-7, with a tentative D call TRBD2 (6 bases). V was cut by 8 bases and J by 3 bases, with 17 bases left in between. CDR3 length equals 14 residues. Germline CDR1 is MNHEY and CDR2 is SMNVEV (reference sequence). CDR3 in amino acids: CASYSPGLYYEQYF. The CDR3 coding sequence is TGTGCCAGCTATTCTCCGGGACTTTACTACGAGCAGTACTTC.

V gene TRBV13 combines with J gene TRBJ2-7; the match to TRBD1 covers 7 bases. Trimming at V came to 5 bases and at J to 1 base, leaving 5 bases not matched to a gene. In germline, CDR1 is PRHDT, CDR2 FYEKMQ (reference sequence). CDR3 size: 14 residues. As DNA, the CDR3 is TGTGCCAGCAGCCCGAGGGGGCAGTCCTACGAGCAGTACTTC. It codes for CASSPRGQSYEQYF. The variable domain in full, completed from reference TRBV13 and TRBJ2-7, reads AAGVIQSPRHLIKEKRETATLKCYPIPRHDTVYWYQQGPGQDPQFLISFYEKMQSDKGSIPDRFSAQQFSDYHSELNMSSLELGDSALYFCASSPRGQSYEQYFGPGTRLTVT.

The chain uses TRBV13 and TRBJ1-2; no clear D. Trimming took off 2 bases at V and 3 bases at J, with 7 bases between the two ends. CDR3 length: 13 amino acids. Germline CDR1 is PRHDT and CDR2 is FYEKMQ (reference sequence). The CDR3 coding sequence is TGTGCCAGCAGCTTAATTGCGGACTATGGCTACACCTTC. This gives the protein CASSLIADYGYTF.

The genes are TRBV30 and TRBJ1-1, with 7 bases aligning to TRBD1. The CDR3 consists of 13 residues. CDR1 GTSNPN and CDR2 SVGIG come from the germline V gene (reference sequence). The junction had 5 bases not matched to a gene; V was cut back by 2 bases and J by 5 bases. This CDR3 reads CAWSSGGMTEAFF. For the CDR3, the DNA is TGTGCCTGGAGTTCAGGGGGAATGACTGAAGCTTTCTTT.

The chain combines TRBV2 with TRBJ1-1; 9 nucleotides agree with TRBD1. The CDR3 contains 16 residues. Losses at the gene ends were 6 bases for V and 5 bases for J; bases not matched to a gene: 13. Germline V gene data show CDR1 as SNHLY and CDR2 as FYNNEI. CDR3 protein: CASRDPGTGYRTEAFF. CDR3 nucleotide sequence: TGTGCCAGCAGGGACCCCGGGACAGGGTATCGAACTGAAGCTTTCTTT.

This chain joins TRBV5-6 and TRBJ1-4; unclear D gene. The CDR3 is 14 residues long. Per the germline V gene, CDR1 is SGHDT and CDR2 is YYEEEE. The V end lost 2 bases, the J end lost 9 bases, and 14 bases lay between the germline ends. The CDR3 DNA reads TGTGCCAGCAGCTTAATAGGTAACCACCAAAAACTGTTTTTT. Protein sequence: CASSLIGNHQKLFF.

Worth noting for this clone: Germline and junction disagree at one end, which may indicate a read error. The chain uses TRBV6-5 and TRBJ1-1; D is undetermined. Germline loops: CDR1 MNHEY, CDR2 SVGAGI. The CDR3 runs 13 residues. CDR3 region: CASSFSGSTGAFF. The CDR3, as DNA: TGTGCCAGCAGCTTCTCTGGGTCCACTGGAGCTTTCTTT.

The chain links TRBV9 to TRBJ2-3; 8 nucleotides line up with TRBD2. CDR3 length equals 17 residues. Germline values: CDR1 SGDLS, CDR2 YYNGEE. Unmatched junction bases numbered 12, after V lost 3 bases and J lost 3 bases. The CDR3 reads CASSDTPRGGGTDTQYF. CDR3 DNA: TGTGCCAGCAGCGATACCCCCCGGGGGGGTGGAACAGATACGCAGTATTTT. The full variable domain, its missing parts supplied by reference TRBV9 and TRBJ2-3, is DSGVTQTPKHLITATGQRVTLRCSPRSGDLSVYWYQQSLDQGLQFLIQYYNGEERAKGNILERFSAQQFPDLHSELNLSSLELGDSALYFCASSDTPRGGGTDTQYFGPGTRLTVL.

V usage is TRBV30 and J usage is TRBJ2-7, with 7 bases lining up with TRBD1. Germline loops: CDR1 GTSNPN, CDR2 SVGIG (reference sequence). The CDR3 covers 10 residues. The CDR3 reads CALDRDEQYF. CDR3 nucleotide sequence: TGTGCACTCGACAGGGACGAGCAGTACTTC.

The chain combines TRBV5-6 with TRBJ2-7, with a possible D match to TRBD1 (5 bases). CDR3 length: 13 residues. Germline lookup yields CDR1 SGHDT and CDR2 YYEEEE. The ends were cut back, 4 bases at V and 2 bases at J, with 10 bases in the middle. The CDR3 is CASSTDSTYEQYF. CDR3 DNA sequence: TGTGCCAGCAGCACCGACAGTACCTACGAGCAGTACTTC.